The 21 T cell receptor beta chains below come from one sample, sequenced in a study of response to subunit inactivated influenza vaccine. MiXCR, applied by TCRdb to the RT-PCR reads, yields one record per CDR3 protein. The sample holds approximately 490,000 distinct CDR3 sequences, approximately 7.3% seen once. This sample comprised PBMCs from blood, obtained 23 to 25 months after vaccination. These receptors were taken from a man in his fifties or sixties who received an inactivated influenza vaccine.

Only a few counts were recorded for this clonotype. V and J are TRBV9 and TRBJ1-2; D gene unclear. The CDR3 is made up of 14 amino acids. Per germline, CDR1 SGDLS and CDR2 YYNGEE. V lost 0 bases and J lost 2, with 8 bases in between. The CDR3 sequence is CASSVAGSNYGYTF. The CDR3 DNA follows: TGTGCCAGCAGCGTAGCAGGCAGCAACTATGGCTACACCTTC.

At least ten counts were recorded for this clonotype. The rearrangement links TRBV10-3 to TRBJ2-1; the match to TRBD2 covers 7 bases. The germline V gene encodes CDR1 ENHRY and CDR2 SYGVKD. V shed 1 base, J shed 0 bases, and the junction held 6 bases outside the gene matches. The CDR3 runs 17 residues. The CDR3 here is CAISEFGGTNSYNEQFF. The CDR3 DNA reads as TGTGCCATCAGTGAGTTTGGGGGGACTAACTCCTACAATGAGCAGTTCTTC.

This clonotype was counted a few times. The rearrangement uses TRBV20-1 and TRBJ2-1; 7 bases fit TRBD1. The germline V gene has CDR1 DFQATT and CDR2 SNEGSKA (reference sequence). The J segment lost 4 bases and the V segment lost 6 bases, leaving 9 bases of the junction unmatched. This CDR3 is built from 14 residues. CDR3 nucleotides: TGCAGTGCCCGCAGGGGACAGAGGTACAATGAGCAGTTCTTC. Translation gives CSARRGQRYNEQFF.

The chain combines TRBV20-1 with TRBJ1-1, with 9 bases matching TRBD1. There are 13 residues in the CDR3. Germline V gene data show CDR1 as DFQATT and CDR2 as SNEGSKA (reference sequence). The junction had 2 bases not matched to a gene; V was cut back by 2 bases and J by 4 bases. The DNA for the CDR3 is TGCAGTGCTAGAAGGGACAGGGCCACTGAAGCTTTCTTT. The encoded protein is CSARRDRATEAFF.

This clonotype occurred a few times. This sequence joins TRBV7-9 and TRBJ2-7; either TRBD1 or TRBD2 may fit D (5 bases each). Germline loops: CDR1 SEHNR, CDR2 FQNEAQ (reference sequence). Trimming took 2 bases from V and 7 from J, leaving 15 bases between them. The CDR3 is 14 residues long. CDR3 in amino acids: CASSLITGRGEQYF. The CDR3 region has the DNA TGTGCCAGCAGCTTAATTACGGGGCGAGGGGAGCAGTACTTC.

The sample holds a few counts of this clonotype. At one boundary the junction diverges from the germline segment, which might be a read error. This chain links TRBV10-3 with TRBJ2-7; possibly TRBD2 for D (5 bases). Germline V gene lookup returns CDR1 ENHRY and CDR2 SYGVKD. CDR3 length: 13 residues. CDR3 bases: TGTGCCACCAGTAAAGCGGAAACCTACGAGCAGTACTTC. Translation gives CATSKAETYEQYF.

V and J are TRBV15 and TRBJ2-1; D gene unclear. Germline assignment: CDR1 LNHNV and CDR2 YYDKDF (reference sequence). V was trimmed by 8 bases and J by 1 base, leaving 6 bases between them. The CDR3 contains 12 residues. The CDR3 DNA is TGTGCCACCGCGTTGTCCTACAATGAGCAGTTCTTC. Protein sequence: CATALSYNEQFF.

The sample holds a few counts of this clonotype. V is TRBV7-2 and J is TRBJ2-5; 9 nucleotides match TRBD2. The CDR3 loop spans 13 amino acids. V trimming: 2 bases; J trimming: 9 bases; junction bases outside the gene matches: 4. CDR1 and CDR2 from the germline V gene are SGHTA and FQGNSA. In DNA form, the CDR3 reads TGTGCCAGCAGCTTACCGGGACTAGCCTCCCAGTACTTC. Protein: CASSLPGLASQYF.

This clonotype was seen a handful of times. The chain employs TRBV24-1 and TRBJ2-3, with D perhaps given as TRBD1 or TRBD2 (5 bases each). Germline assignment: CDR1 KGHDR and CDR2 SFDVKD. Trimming took 0 bases from V and 2 from J, leaving 8 bases between them. The CDR3 spans 15 residues. This chain's CDR3 is CATSDLWGPTDTQYF. The CDR3 DNA is TGTGCCACCAGTGATTTGTGGGGACCCACAGATACGCAGTATTTT.

The J gene is TRBJ2-3, the V gene TRBV20-1; 7 bases are shared with TRBD1. With 5 bases clipped from V and 4 bases from J, the junction kept 9 bases outside the gene matches. Germline-derived CDR1 and CDR2 are DFQATT and SNEGSKA (reference sequence). The CDR3 loop spans 14 amino acids. The CDR3 nucleotides read TGCAGTGCTCGCCGAGACAGGGCCCCAGATACGCAGTATTTT. Its protein product is CSARRDRAPDTQYF.

The chain is built from TRBV27 and TRBJ2-3; TRBD2 matches 11 bases. The CDR3 is 14 residues long. Trimming took 5 bases from V and 15 from J; bases not matched to a gene: 13. Germline V gene lookup returns CDR1 MNHEY and CDR2 SMNVEV (reference sequence). The CDR3 sequence is CASSGTSGGTGRYF. In DNA form, the CDR3 reads TGTGCCAGCAGTGGAACTAGCGGGGGCACAGGAAGATATTTT.

This chain joins TRBV7-2 and TRBJ1-3; D may be TRBD1 (6 bases). The length of the CDR3 is 16 residues. V lost 5 bases and J lost 0, with 14 bases in between. CDR1 and CDR2 (germline): SGHTA, FQGNSA. CDR3: CASSPQQGLSGNTIYF. CDR3 sequence (DNA): TGTGCCAGCAGCCCGCAACAGGGTCTCTCTGGAAACACCATATATTTT.

This chain links TRBV4-3 with TRBJ2-1; 9 nucleotides agree with TRBD1. There are 14 residues in the CDR3. With 3 bases clipped from V and 9 bases from J, the junction kept 6 bases outside the gene matches. Germline V gene lookup returns CDR1 LGHNA and CDR2 YSLEER. The CDR3 sequence: CASSQMGQGGEQFF. Here the CDR3 DNA reads TGCGCCAGCAGCCAGATGGGACAGGGTGGTGAGCAGTTCTTC.

This clonotype was counted only a few times. This chain links TRBV5-8 with TRBJ2-3; TRBD1 aligns across 7 bases. The length of the CDR3 is 14 residues. V was clipped by 1 base and J by 5 bases; unmatched bases: 4. Germline V gene lookup returns CDR1 SGHTS and CDR2 YDEGEE. The CDR3 coding sequence is TGTGCCAGCAGCTTGCAGGGGGTGGTAGATACGCAGTATTTT. Amino acids: CASSLQGVVDTQYF.

The V gene is TRBV6-1, the J gene TRBJ2-1, with a tentative D call TRBD1 (6 bases). The CDR3 contains 14 residues. Germline V gene sequence: CDR1 MNHNS, CDR2 SASEGT. The V gene lost 6 bases and the J gene lost 3 bases, with 12 bases spanning the gap. CDR3 in amino acids: CASSRGRSYNEQFF. The CDR3, as DNA: TGTGCCAGCAGCAGGGGACGGAGCTACAATGAGCAGTTCTTC.

There are many counts of this clonotype. The chain recombines TRBV5-1 with TRBJ1-2, with 9 positions matching TRBD1. The junction had 3 bases not matched to a gene; V was cut back by 1 base and J by 8 bases. The CDR3 loop spans 13 amino acids. The germline V gene has CDR1 SGHRS and CDR2 YFSETQ. The CDR3 protein is CASSLKQGAGYTF. The DNA of the CDR3 is TGCGCCAGCAGCTTGAAACAGGGGGCCGGCTACACCTTC.

This clonotype was recorded at least ten times. This rearrangement joins TRBV5-1 to TRBJ1-5; 7 positions agree with TRBD1. V was clipped by 5 bases and J by 6 bases; unmatched bases: 5. The CDR3 has 13 residues. The germline CDR1 and CDR2 sequences are SGHRS and YFSETQ. The CDR3 sequence is CASRTGDSQPQHF. In DNA form, the CDR3 reads TGCGCCAGCAGAACAGGGGATAGTCAGCCCCAGCATTTT.

This clonotype was detected a few times. V and J are TRBV10-3 and TRBJ2-3, with 8 bases identical to TRBD2. CDR3 length equals 14 residues. Looked up from germline, CDR1 is ENHRY and CDR2 is SYGVKD. V was pared by 7 bases and J by 4 bases, with 7 bases of the junction left unmatched. The DNA of the CDR3 is TGTGCCATCAACAGGAACGGGGGGGCAGATACGCAGTATTTT. Translated: CAINRNGGADTQYF.

This clonotype occurred many times. V usage is TRBV5-1 and J usage is TRBJ2-5; D possibly corresponds to TRBD2 (7 bases). CDR3 length equals 14 residues. Germline assignment: CDR1 SGHRS and CDR2 YFSETQ. The V end was cut by 4 bases, the J end by 4 bases, with 14 bases between. In DNA form, the CDR3 reads TGCGCCAGCAGCGCGGGGGCGTATGGAGAGACCCAGTACTTC. As protein: CASSAGAYGETQYF.

The chain uses TRBV6-2 or TRBV6-3 and TRBJ1-3; D may be TRBD1 (6 bases). V was shortened by 2 bases and J by 2 bases, with 10 bases between the two germline ends. Germline V gene data show CDR1 as MNHEY and CDR2 as SVGEGT. The CDR3 sequence is 15 residues long. CDR3 loop: CASSYEGTPGNTIYF. DNA for the CDR3: TGTGCCAGCAGTTACGAAGGGACACCTGGAAACACCATATATTTT.

This clonotype showed up just a few times. This rearrangement joins TRBV11-3 to TRBJ2-3; 7 bases match TRBD2. J gave up 0 bases and V 1 base, and 7 bases lay outside the gene matches. Germline lookup yields CDR1 SGHNT and CDR2 YENEEA. The CDR3 spans 17 residues. The CDR3 loop reads CASSLGAAGSSTDTQYF. Here the CDR3 DNA reads TGTGCCAGCAGCTTAGGAGCAGCGGGATCTAGCACAGATACGCAGTATTTT.